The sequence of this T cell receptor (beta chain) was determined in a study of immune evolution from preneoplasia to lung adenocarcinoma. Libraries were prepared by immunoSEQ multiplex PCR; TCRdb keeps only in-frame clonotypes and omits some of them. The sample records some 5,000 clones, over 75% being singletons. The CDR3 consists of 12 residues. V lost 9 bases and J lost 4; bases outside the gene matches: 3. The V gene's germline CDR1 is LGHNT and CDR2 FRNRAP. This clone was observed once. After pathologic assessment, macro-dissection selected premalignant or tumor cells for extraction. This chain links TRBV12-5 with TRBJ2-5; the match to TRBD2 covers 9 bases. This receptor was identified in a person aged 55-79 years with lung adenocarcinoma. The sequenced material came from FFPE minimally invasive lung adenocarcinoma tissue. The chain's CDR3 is CASQREAETQYF. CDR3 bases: TGTGCTAGCCAGCGGGAGGCAGAGACCCAGTACTTC.